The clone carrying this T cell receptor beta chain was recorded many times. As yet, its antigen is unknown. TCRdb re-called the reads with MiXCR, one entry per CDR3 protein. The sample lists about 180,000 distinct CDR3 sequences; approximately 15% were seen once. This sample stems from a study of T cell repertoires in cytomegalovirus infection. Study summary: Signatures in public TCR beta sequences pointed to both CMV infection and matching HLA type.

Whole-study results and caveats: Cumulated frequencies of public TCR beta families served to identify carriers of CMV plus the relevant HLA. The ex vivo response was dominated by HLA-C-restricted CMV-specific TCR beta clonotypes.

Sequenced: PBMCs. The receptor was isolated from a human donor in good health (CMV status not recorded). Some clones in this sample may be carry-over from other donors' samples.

CDR3 nucleotides: TGTGCCAGCAGTTCTAGGGCGGGACTATACAATGAGCAGTTCTTC. It yields the protein CASSSRAGLYNEQFF. The J gene is TRBJ2-1, the V gene TRBV7-3, with 7 bases identical to TRBD2. The CDR3 is made up of 15 amino acids. CDR1 and CDR2 from the germline V gene are SGHTA and FQGTGA. The junction had 9 bases not matched to a gene; V was cut back by 6 bases and J by 4 bases.